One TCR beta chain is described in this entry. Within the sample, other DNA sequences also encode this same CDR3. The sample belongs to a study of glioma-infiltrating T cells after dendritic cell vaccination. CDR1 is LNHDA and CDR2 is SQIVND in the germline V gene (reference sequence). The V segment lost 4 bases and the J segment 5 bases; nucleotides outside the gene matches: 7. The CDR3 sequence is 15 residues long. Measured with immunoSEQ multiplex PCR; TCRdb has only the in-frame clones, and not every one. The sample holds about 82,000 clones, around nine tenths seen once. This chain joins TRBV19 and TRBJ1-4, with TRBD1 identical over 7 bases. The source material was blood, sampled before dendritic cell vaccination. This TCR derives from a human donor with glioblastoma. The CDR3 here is CASSTRQGENEKLFF. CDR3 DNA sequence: TGTGCCAGTAGTACCCGACAGGGTGAAAATGAAAAACTGTTTTTT.